Listed below are T cell receptor beta chains from one sample, sequenced in a study of blood T cell repertoires in COVID-19. The protocol was immunoSEQ multiplex PCR, while the TCRdb copy is restricted to in-frame clones and leaves out a portion. Counted here are about 440,000 clones, 70% to 90% occurring once; the ten biggest clones make up approximately 2%. The material sequenced was PBMCs or T cells enriched from blood (not recorded which). These TCRs come from a woman under 30 with acute COVID-19. CDR3s include the opening cysteine and the closing phenylalanine or tryptophan. Fields, in order: V gene, clone size, D gene, CDR3 length, J gene, CDR3 DNA, CDR3 protein. A D gene is named only where the DNA matches it firmly. Expanded clones get a size class; other rows say once, few or many, or leave the size out.

>TRBV28|-|TRBD1|15|TRBJ1-2
TGTGCCAGCAGTTTAAATTGGGACAGCTTACTTGGCTACACCTTC
CASSLNWDSLLGYTF
>TRBV6-1|-|TRBD1|16|TRBJ1-6
TGTGCCAGCAGTGAAGGATGGACAGGGCACAATTCACCCCTCCACTTT
CASSEGWTGHNSPLHF
>TRBV11-3|-|-|14|TRBJ2-2
TGTGCCAGCAGCCAAAACAGGGTAGCCGGGGAGCTGTTTTTT
CASSQNRVAGELFF
>TRBV7-2|-|-|14|TRBJ2-7
TGTGCCAGCAGCTTATGGGACTCTCTCTACGAGCAGTACTTC
CASSLWDSLYEQYF
>TRBV28|-|-|16|TRBJ1-3
TGTGCCAGCCGCCCTGGCGGGCCGCTCTCTGGAAACACCATATATTTT
CASRPGGPLSGNTIYF
>TRBV7-8|-|-|14|TRBJ1-6
TGTGCCAGCAGGTTAGGACAGCCAAATTCACCCCTCCACTTT
CASRLGQPNSPLHF
>TRBV24-1|-|-|12|TRBJ1-2
TGTGCCACCAGTGATGAGGGTTGGGGCTACACCTTC
CATSDEGWGYTF
>TRBV4-1|-|-|13|TRBJ2-5
TGCGCCAGCAGCCAAGTGGGGGGTGAGACCCAGTACTTC
CASSQVGGETQYF
>TRBV9|-|-|14|TRBJ2-1
TGTGCCAGCAGCGTAGGTTCCTCTTCCAATGAGCAGTTCTTC
CASSVGSSSNEQFF
>TRBV18|-|TRBD1|14|TRBJ1-1
TGTGCCAGCTCCCGGACAGGGGAGAACACTGAAGCTTTCTTT
CASSRTGENTEAFF
>TRBV5-1|-|TRBD1|17|TRBJ1-2
TGCGCCAGCAGCTTAAGTGACAGGGGCACTTTTGGCTATGGCTACACCTTC
CASSLSDRGTFGYGYTF
>TRBV10-3|-|TRBD1|15|TRBJ1-6
TGTGCCATCAGATCACAGGGGATAAATAATTCACCCCTCCACTTT
CAIRSQGINNSPLHF
>TRBV19|-|-|14|TRBJ2-1
TGTGCCAGTAGTCCCCCAGGAACTGTGGATGAGCAGTTCTTC
CASSPPGTVDEQFF
>TRBV5-4|-|TRBD2|16|TRBJ2-1
TGTGCCAGCAGCTCCCGTGTGGTAGCGGGGGTAGGTGAGCAGTTCTTC
CASSSRVVAGVGEQFF
>TRBV11-2|-|TRBD1|14|TRBJ2-7
TGTGCCAGCAGCTCTTTGACAGGGATCAACGAGCAGTACTTC
CASSSLTGINEQYF
>TRBV5-1|-|TRBD1|14|TRBJ1-1
TGCGCCAGCAGCTTGGGACAGGGTGCCACTGAAGCTTTCTTT
CASSLGQGATEAFF
>TRBV3-1/TRBV3-2|-|TRBD1|17|TRBJ1-5
TGTGCCAGCAGCCAAGTGGGGGCAGGGGGCAGCAATCAGCCCCAGCATTTT
CASSQVGAGGSNQPQHF
>TRBV7-2|-|-|13|TRBJ2-7
TGTGCCAGCAGCTTACCCCAATCCTACGAGCAGTACTTC
CASSLPQSYEQYF
>TRBV19|-|TRBD2|18|TRBJ2-5
TGTGCCAGTAGTACGGCCGGGACTAGCGGGAGTGTCGGGGAGACCCAGTACTTC
CASSTAGTSGSVGETQYF
>TRBV2|-|-|16|TRBJ1-1
TGTGCCAGCAGTGTTGACAGCGGGCTTTGGAACACTGAAGCTTTCTTT
CASSVDSGLWNTEAFF
>TRBV6-5|-|TRBD1|16|TRBJ2-5
TGTGCCAGCAGTTTTCAGACAGGGGCTGGACAAGAGACCCAGTACTTC
CASSFQTGAGQETQYF
>TRBV5-1|-|TRBD1|20|TRBJ1-6
TGCGCCAGCAGCTCGATAGGGCGGACAGGGGCAAGCTCCTATAATTCACCCCTCCACTTT
CASSSIGRTGASSYNSPLHF
>TRBV28|-|-|16|TRBJ2-2
TGTGCCAGCACTACGAGCGGAACCCGGGGGTCCGGGGAGCTGTTTTTT
CASTTSGTRGSGELFF
>TRBV5-1|few|-|13|TRBJ2-7
TGCGCCAGCAGCTCCCGACAGGACTACGAGCAGTACTTC
CASSSRQDYEQYF
>TRBV5-1|-|TRBD2|15|TRBJ2-3
TGCGCCAGCAGCTTCTCGGACGGGGGGACAGATACGCAGTATTTT
CASSFSDGGTDTQYF
>TRBV7-2|-|-|12|TRBJ2-2
TGTGCCAGCATCGGGGGCACCGGGGAGCTGTTTTTT
CASIGGTGELFF
>TRBV7-9|-|TRBD2|15|TRBJ2-5
TGTGCCAGCAGCTTTGGCGGGAGGGCCGGGGAGACCCAGTACTTC
CASSFGGRAGETQYF
>TRBV19|-|TRBD1|17|TRBJ1-2
TGTGCCAGTAGCAGGGGACAGGGGGCGGTGGTAAAAGTTGGCTACACCTTC
CASSRGQGAVVKVGYTF
>TRBV7-8|-|TRBD2|18|TRBJ2-1
TGTGCCAGCAGCTTAGCGGGAAAGACTAGCGGGTGGTACAATGAGCAGTTCTTC
CASSLAGKTSGWYNEQFF
>TRBV19|once|-|15|TRBJ2-2
TGTGCCAGTAGTCTCCCGGACAGGAACACCGGGGAGCTGTTTTTT
CASSLPDRNTGELFF
>TRBV20-1|-|-|13|TRBJ2-7
TGCAGTGCTAGTTATAGCGAGTTCTACGAGCAGTACTTC
CSASYSEFYEQYF